This T cell receptor beta chain was sequenced for a study of T cells in localized non-small cell lung cancer. Some clones are missing from TCRdb's copy, which holds only in-frame ones; the method was immunoSEQ multiplex PCR. The sample lists around 2,000 clones, approximately 35% occurring once. The CDR3 covers 14 residues. The rearrangement joins TRBV1 to TRBJ2-2; no check of the table's D call, TRBD2, against the DNA was made. TRBV1 is classified as a pseudogene. The TCR originated in a female donor of 60 years or more with stage I lung adenocarcinoma. The sequencing here drew on lung tumor tissue, taken before any cancer treatment. This CDR3 is CASSQGSSAGELFF. CDR3 DNA sequence: TGCGCCAGCAGCCAAGGCTCTAGCGCCGGGGAGCTGTTTTTT.